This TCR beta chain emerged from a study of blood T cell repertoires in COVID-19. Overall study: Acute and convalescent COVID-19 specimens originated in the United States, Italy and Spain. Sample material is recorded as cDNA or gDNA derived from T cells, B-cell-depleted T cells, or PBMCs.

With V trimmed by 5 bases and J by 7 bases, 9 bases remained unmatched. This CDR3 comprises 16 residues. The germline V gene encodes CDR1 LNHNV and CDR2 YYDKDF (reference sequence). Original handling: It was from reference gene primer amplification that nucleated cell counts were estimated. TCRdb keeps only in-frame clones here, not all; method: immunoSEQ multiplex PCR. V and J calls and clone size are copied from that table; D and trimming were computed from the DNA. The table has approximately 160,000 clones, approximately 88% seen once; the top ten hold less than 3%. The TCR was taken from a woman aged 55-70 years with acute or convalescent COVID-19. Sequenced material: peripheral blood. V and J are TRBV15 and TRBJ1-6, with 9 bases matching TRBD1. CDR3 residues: CATSGGTGSLNSPLHF. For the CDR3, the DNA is TGTGCCACCAGCGGTGGGACAGGGAGCTTAAATTCACCCCTCCACTTT.